This TCR beta chain is from a study of molecular identifiers for immune sequencing clone quantification. Study-wide findings and caveats: Clone sizes that are highly expanded could be underestimated when identical TCR molecules share a barcode.

Trimming took off 8 bases at V and 5 bases at J, with 15 bases between the two ends. The CDR3 contains 14 residues. CDR1 is SEHNR and CDR2 is FQNEAQ in the germline V gene (reference sequence). This clonotype was detected a few times. Its antigen is as yet unknown. CD8+CD4-CCR7+CD45RA+ cells were sorted as naive CD8 T cells. Both previously described methods and listed TCR primers were employed to make bulk TCR libraries. From the PCR reads, TCRdb called clonotypes with MiXCR, one entry per CDR3 protein. Counted here are 400,000 to 600,000 distinct CDR3 sequences, about 21% occurring once; the ten biggest clones make up 0.84%.

This clonotype was sampled from a human donor in good health. Some libraries in this study had Jurkat cell RNA spiked in. Specimen: naive CD8+ T cells from blood, with Jurkat cell RNA spiked in. Subset in this sample: FACS-sorted CD8+CD4-CCR7+CD45RA+ naive T cells. The V and J genes are TRBV7-9 and TRBJ2-2; perhaps TRBD1 as D (5 bases). CDR3 loop: CASRPPQGTGELFF. In nucleotides, the CDR3 is TGTGCCAGCCGCCCCCCCCAGGGAACCGGGGAGCTGTTTTTT. Supplemented by reference TRBV7-9 and TRBJ2-2, the full variable domain reads DTGVSQNPRHKITKRGQNVTFRCDPISEHNRLYWYRQTLGQGPEFLTYFQNEAQLEKSRLLSDRFSAERPKGSFSTLEIQRTEQGDSAMYLCASRPPQGTGELFFGEGSRLTVL.